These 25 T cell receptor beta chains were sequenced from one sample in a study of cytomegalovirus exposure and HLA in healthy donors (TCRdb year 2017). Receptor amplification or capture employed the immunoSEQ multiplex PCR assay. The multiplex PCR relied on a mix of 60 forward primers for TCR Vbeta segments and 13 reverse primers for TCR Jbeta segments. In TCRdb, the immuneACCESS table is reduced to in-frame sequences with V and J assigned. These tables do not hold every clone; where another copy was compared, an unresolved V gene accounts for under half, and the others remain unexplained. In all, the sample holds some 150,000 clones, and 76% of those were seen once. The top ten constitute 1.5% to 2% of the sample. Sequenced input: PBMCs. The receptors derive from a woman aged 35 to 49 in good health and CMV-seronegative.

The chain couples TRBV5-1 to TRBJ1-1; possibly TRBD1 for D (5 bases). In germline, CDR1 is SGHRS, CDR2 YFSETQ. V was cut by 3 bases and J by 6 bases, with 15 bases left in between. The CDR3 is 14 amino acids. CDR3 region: CASSSGLLDAEAFF. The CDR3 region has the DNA TGCGCCAGCAGCTCGGGACTCCTGGACGCTGAAGCTTTCTTT.

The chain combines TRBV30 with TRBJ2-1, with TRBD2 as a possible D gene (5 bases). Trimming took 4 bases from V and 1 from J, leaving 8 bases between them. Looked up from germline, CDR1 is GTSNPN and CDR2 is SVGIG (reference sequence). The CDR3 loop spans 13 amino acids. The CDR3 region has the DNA TGTGCCTGGAATCCGGGATCCTACAATGAGCAGTTCTTC. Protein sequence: CAWNPGSYNEQFF.

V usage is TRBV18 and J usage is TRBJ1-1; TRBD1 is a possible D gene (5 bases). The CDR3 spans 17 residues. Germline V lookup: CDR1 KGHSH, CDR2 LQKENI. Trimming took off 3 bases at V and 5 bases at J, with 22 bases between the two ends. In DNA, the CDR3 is TGTGCCAGCTCACCCTCCAAACTTTCAGGGCGGGGGACTGAAGCTTTCTTT. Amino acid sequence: CASSPSKLSGRGTEAFF.

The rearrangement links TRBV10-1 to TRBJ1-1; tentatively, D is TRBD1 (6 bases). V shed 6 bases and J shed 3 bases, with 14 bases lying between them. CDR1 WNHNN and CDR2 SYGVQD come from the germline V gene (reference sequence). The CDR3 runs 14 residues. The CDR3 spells CASSKGGSDTEAFF. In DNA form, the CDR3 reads TGCGCCAGCAGCAAAGGGGGATCGGACACTGAAGCTTTCTTT.

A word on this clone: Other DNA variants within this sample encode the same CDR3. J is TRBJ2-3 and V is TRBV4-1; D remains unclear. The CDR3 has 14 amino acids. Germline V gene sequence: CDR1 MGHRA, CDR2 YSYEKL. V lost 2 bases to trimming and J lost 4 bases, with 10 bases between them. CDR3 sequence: CASSQPTRSDTQYF. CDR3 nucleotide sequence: TGCGCCAGCAGCCAACCTACTCGGTCAGATACGCAGTATTTT.

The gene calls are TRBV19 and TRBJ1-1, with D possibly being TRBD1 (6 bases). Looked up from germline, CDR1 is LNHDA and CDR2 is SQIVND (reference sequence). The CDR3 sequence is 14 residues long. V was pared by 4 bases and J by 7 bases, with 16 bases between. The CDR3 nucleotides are TGTGCCAGTAGTACAACTGACAGGCTAGGTGAAGCTTTCTTT. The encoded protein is CASSTTDRLGEAFF.

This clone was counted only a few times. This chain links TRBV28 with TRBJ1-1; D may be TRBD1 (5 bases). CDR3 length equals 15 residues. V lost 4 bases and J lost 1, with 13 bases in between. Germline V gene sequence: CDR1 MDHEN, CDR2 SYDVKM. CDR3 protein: CASSYLQGQNTEAFF. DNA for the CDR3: TGTGCCAGCAGTTACCTTCAGGGCCAGAACACTGAAGCTTTCTTT.

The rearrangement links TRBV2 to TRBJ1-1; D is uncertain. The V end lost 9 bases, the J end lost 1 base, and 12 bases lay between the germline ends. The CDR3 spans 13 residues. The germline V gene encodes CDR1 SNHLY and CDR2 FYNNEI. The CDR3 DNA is TGTGCCAGTCCGACTGGTAAGAACACTGAAGCTTTCTTT. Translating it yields CASPTGKNTEAFF. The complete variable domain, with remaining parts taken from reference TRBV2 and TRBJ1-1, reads EPEVTQTPSHQVTQMGQEVILRCVPISNHLYFYWYRQILGQKVEFLVSFYNNEISEKSEIFDDQFSVERPDGSNFTLKIRSTKLEDSAMYFCASPTGKNTEAFFGQGTRLTVV.

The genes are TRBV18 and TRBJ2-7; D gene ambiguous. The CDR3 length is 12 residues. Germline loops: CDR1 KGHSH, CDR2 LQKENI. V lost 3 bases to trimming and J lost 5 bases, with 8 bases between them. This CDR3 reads CASSPAADEQYF. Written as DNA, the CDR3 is TGTGCCAGCTCACCGGCGGCAGACGAGCAGTACTTC.

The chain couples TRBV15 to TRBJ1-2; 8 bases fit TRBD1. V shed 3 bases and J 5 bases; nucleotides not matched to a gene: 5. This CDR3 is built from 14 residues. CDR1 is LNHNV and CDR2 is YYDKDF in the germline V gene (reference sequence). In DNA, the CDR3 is TGTGCCACCAGCAGGGACAGGGTTTCATATGGCTACACCTTC. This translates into CATSRDRVSYGYTF.

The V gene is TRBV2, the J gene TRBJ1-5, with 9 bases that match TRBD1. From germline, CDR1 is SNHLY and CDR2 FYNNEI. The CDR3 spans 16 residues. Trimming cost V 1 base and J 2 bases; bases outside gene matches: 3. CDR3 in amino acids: CASSEGTGDRNQPQHF. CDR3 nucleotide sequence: TGTGCCAGCAGTGAAGGGACAGGGGACCGCAATCAGCCCCAGCATTTT.

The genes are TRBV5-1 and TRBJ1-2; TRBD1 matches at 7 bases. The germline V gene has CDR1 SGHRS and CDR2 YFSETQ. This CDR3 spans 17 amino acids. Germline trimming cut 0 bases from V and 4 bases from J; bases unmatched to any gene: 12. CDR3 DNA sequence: TGCGCCAGCAGCTTGGAGGGACAGCTTACCATTGTCTATGGCTACACCTTC. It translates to CASSLEGQLTIVYGYTF.

The CDR3 reads CASSERSGSMTGETFF. CDR3 nucleotide sequence: TGTGCCAGCAGTGAAAGGTCGGGGAGTATGACAGGGGAGACTTTCTTT. V is TRBV6-1 and J is TRBJ1-1; TRBD1 matches at 8 bases. Unmatched junction bases numbered 17, after V lost 2 bases and J lost 12 bases. Germline lookup yields CDR1 MNHNS and CDR2 SASEGT. This CDR3 comprises 16 residues.

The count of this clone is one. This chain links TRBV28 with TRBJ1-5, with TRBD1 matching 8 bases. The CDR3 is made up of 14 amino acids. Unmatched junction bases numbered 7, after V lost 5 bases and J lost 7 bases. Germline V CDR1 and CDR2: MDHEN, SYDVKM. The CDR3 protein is CASSLTGGVQPQHF. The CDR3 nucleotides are TGTGCCAGCAGTCTCACAGGGGGGGTCCAGCCCCAGCATTTT.

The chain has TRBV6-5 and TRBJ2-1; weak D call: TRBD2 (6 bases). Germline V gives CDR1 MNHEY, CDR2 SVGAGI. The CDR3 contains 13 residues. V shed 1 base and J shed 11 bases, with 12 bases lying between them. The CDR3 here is CASSYWSSGKQFF. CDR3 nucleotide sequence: TGTGCCAGCAGTTACTGGAGTAGCGGTAAGCAGTTCTTC.

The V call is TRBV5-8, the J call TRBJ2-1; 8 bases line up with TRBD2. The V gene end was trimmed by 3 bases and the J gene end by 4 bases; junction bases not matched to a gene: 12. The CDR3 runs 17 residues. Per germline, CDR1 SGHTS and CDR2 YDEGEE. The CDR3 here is CASSSKALAGPYNEQFF. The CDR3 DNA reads TGTGCCAGCAGCTCGAAAGCGCTAGCGGGTCCATACAATGAGCAGTTCTTC. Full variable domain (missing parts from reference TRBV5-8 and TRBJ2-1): EAGVTQSPTHLIKTRGQQATLRCSPISGHTSVYWYQQALGLGLQFLLWYDEGEERNRGNFPPRFSGRQFPNYSSELNVNALELEDSALYLCASSSKALAGPYNEQFFGPGTRLTVL.

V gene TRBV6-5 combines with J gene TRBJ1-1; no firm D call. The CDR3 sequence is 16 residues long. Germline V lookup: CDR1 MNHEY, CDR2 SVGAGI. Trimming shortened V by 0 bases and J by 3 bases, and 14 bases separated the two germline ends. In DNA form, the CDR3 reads TGTGCCAGCAGTTACTCGTTCTACGGGGTCGACACTGAAGCTTTCTTT. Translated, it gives CASSYSFYGVDTEAFF.

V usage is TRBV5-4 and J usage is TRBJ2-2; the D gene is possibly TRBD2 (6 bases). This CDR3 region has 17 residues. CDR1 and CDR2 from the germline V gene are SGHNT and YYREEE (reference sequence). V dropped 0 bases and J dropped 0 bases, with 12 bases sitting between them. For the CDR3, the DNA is TGTGCCAGCAGCTTGGGCGGGACTTCTACGAACACCGGGGAGCTGTTTTTT. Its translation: CASSLGGTSTNTGELFF.

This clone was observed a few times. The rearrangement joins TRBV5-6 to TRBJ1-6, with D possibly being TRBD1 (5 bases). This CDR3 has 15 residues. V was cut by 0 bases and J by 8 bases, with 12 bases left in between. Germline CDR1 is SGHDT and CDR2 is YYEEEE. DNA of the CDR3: TGTGCCAGCAGCTTGGTGCAGGGATTGGATTCACCCCTCCACTTT. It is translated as CASSLVQGLDSPLHF.

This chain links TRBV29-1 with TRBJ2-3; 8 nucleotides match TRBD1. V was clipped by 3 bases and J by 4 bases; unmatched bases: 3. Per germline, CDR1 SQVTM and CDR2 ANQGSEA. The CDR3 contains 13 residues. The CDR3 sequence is CSVDRGQADTQYF. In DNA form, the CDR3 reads TGCAGCGTTGATCGGGGACAGGCAGATACGCAGTATTTT.

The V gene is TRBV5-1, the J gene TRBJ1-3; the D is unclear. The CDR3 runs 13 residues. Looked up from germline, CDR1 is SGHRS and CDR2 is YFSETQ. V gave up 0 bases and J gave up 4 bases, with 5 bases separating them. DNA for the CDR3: TGCGCCAGCAGCTTGGGCGGGGGAAACACCATATATTTT. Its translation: CASSLGGGNTIYF.

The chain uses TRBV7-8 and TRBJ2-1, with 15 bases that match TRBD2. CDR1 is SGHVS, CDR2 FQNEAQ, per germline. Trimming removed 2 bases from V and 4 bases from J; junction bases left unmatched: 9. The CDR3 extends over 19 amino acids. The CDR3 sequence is CASSLPAGLAGGSYNEQFF. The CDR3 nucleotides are TGTGCCAGCAGCTTACCCGCAGGACTAGCGGGAGGGTCGTACAATGAGCAGTTCTTC.

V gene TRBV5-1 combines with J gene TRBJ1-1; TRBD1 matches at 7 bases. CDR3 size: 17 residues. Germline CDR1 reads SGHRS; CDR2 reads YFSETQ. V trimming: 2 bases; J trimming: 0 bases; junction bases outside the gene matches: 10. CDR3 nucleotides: TGCGCCAGCAGCTTAAGTAGGGGGCTTGCGGTGAACACTGAAGCTTTCTTT. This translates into CASSLSRGLAVNTEAFF.

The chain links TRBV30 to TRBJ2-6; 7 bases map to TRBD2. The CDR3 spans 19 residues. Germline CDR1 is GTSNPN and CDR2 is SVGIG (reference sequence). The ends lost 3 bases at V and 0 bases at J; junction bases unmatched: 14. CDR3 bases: TGTGCCTGGAGGTCAGTGGGTGGGGGGGAAACCTCTGGGGCCAACGTCCTGACTTTC. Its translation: CAWRSVGGGETSGANVLTF.

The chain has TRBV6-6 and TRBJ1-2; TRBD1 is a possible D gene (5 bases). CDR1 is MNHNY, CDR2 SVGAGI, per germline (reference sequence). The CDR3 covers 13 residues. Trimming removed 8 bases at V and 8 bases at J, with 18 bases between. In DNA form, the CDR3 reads TGTGCCAGCGCTCCAGGGTTAAGTAGCGGCTACACCTTC. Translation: CASAPGLSSGYTF.